This TCR beta chain came from a study of blood T cell repertoires in COVID-19. For the study at large: From T cells, B-cell-depleted T cells, or PBMCs came the material, which was cDNA or gDNA.

CDR1 and CDR2 (germline): LGHDT, YNNKEL (reference sequence). This CDR3 contains 16 residues. Trimming pared 7 bases from V and 0 bases from J, leaving 15 bases between. Everyone who took part was roughly 18 to 90 years old, and they came from 24 US areas. Before being deemed recovered, Cohort 3 donors had two negative PCRs, clearance, or symptom resolution. Original analysis: Amplification of reference gene primers was used by the study to estimate nucleated cell counts. The repertoire was sequenced with immunoSEQ multiplex PCR; TCRdb's copy has only in-frame clones and lacks some. The V and J calls and clone size come from that table; D and trimming were worked out from the DNA. The sample consists of about 150,000 clones, under 90% of them appearing once. This clone was seen a single time.

The J gene is TRBJ2-2, the V gene TRBV3-1 (or the pseudogene TRBV3-2); D is perhaps TRBD1 (8 bases). This TCR derives from a man in his forties or fifties who had recovered from COVID-19. What was sequenced was PBMCs or T cells enriched from blood (not recorded which). CDR3 sequence (DNA): TGTGCCAGCACAAAAACAGGGGGGGCGAACACCGGGGAGCTGTTTTTT. It is translated as CASTKTGGANTGELFF.